Following are 7 T cell receptor beta chains from one sample sequenced in a study of blood T cells in healthy people across ages (dated by TCRdb to between 2014 and 2017). The library was produced with 5' RACE. The sample was run on an Illumina HiSeq 2500. A second PCR of about 6 to 11 cycles was performed with a sample-barcoded 5' primer and a J-beta primer mix. TCRdb reran the public reads through fastp at Q25 and MiXCR, keeping productive beta chains. Each CDR3 protein appears once, grouped with its most common genes and DNA. The sample yields approximately 760,000 distinct CDR3 sequences; just under 25% were counted once. The ten largest clones take up 8% to 10% of the sample. The same sample was also used in a study of T cells of mothers and their children.

Sequencing was done on a sample of blood. The receptors stem from a boy aged 5-17 years in good health.

The CDR3 nucleotides are TGTGCCAGCAGCCTGGACAGTCAAAACATTCAGTACTTC. The encoded protein is CASSLDSQNIQYF. V is TRBV12-3 or TRBV12-4 and J is TRBJ2-4, with a weak D call TRBD1 (6 bases). V lost 6 bases, J lost 5 bases, and 11 bases lay in between. The CDR3 is made up of 13 amino acids.

This clonotype has more than one count but fewer than ten. The CDR3 DNA is TGCAGTGCTAGAGATGCTACGCACCCTTCGCAGTATTTT. Its translation is CSARDATHPSQYF. V gene TRBV20-1 combines with J gene TRBJ2-3; D is ambiguous. Trimming took off 0 bases at V and 10 bases at J, with 14 bases between the two ends. Germline V gene sequence: CDR1 DFQATT, CDR2 SNEGSKA (reference sequence). The CDR3 is 13 amino acids.

This chain links TRBV28 with TRBJ2-5; possible D gene TRBD1, 5 bases. CDR1 and CDR2 from the germline V gene are MDHEN and SYDVKM. Trimming removed 2 bases from V and 5 bases from J, with 15 bases in between. The CDR3 covers 15 residues. The DNA of the CDR3 is TGTGCCAGCAGTTTAAAGGGGTGGTATGGCGAGACCCAGTACTTC. Translating it yields CASSLKGWYGETQYF. Full variable domain (missing parts from reference TRBV28 and TRBJ2-5): DVKVTQSSRYLVKRTGEKVFLECVQDMDHENMFWYRQDPGLGLRLIYFSYDVKMKEKGDIPEGYSVSREKKERFSLILESASTNQTSMYLCASSLKGWYGETQYFGPGTRLLVL.

V usage is TRBV28 and J usage is TRBJ2-5; 9 nucleotides match TRBD2. The assigned J gene may be wrong: the sequence end matches TRBJ2-7 better. Germline V lookup: CDR1 MDHEN, CDR2 SYDVKM. The CDR3 sequence is 13 residues long. CDR3 nucleotide sequence: TGTGCCAGCAGCGGCGCGGGGGGGGACGAGCAGTACTTC. It translates to CASSGAGGDEQYF.

Only a few counts were recorded for this clonotype. V and J are TRBV12-3 or TRBV12-4 and TRBJ2-2; TRBD2 aligns across 8 bases. CDR3 length: 16 residues. V shed 5 bases, J shed 5 bases, and the junction held 10 bases outside the gene matches. The DNA for the CDR3 is TGTGCCAGCAGTCCGCGGAGCGGGAGTCAGACCGGGGAGCTGTTTTTT. It specifies CASSPRSGSQTGELFF.

This clonotype appeared a few times. V and J are TRBV5-1 and TRBJ1-4; D gene uncertain. Germline CDR1 reads SGHRS; CDR2 reads YFSETQ. Trimming pared 2 bases from V and 4 bases from J, leaving 15 bases between. The CDR3 runs to 16 residues. Here the CDR3 DNA reads TGCGCCAGCAGCTTAGACTGGCTCGCCGGTAATGAAAAACTGTTTTTT. Translated, it gives CASSLDWLAGNEKLFF.

This clonotype has just a few counts. This chain connects TRBV5-6 to TRBJ2-7; D is possibly TRBD2 (5 bases). The CDR3 consists of 14 residues. V shed 1 base and J shed 2 bases, with 10 bases lying between them. In germline, CDR1 is SGHDT, CDR2 YYEEEE. The CDR3 region has the DNA TGTGCCAGCAGCTTGAGGCGGGTAACCTACGAGCAGTACTTC. Amino acids: CASSLRRVTYEQYF.